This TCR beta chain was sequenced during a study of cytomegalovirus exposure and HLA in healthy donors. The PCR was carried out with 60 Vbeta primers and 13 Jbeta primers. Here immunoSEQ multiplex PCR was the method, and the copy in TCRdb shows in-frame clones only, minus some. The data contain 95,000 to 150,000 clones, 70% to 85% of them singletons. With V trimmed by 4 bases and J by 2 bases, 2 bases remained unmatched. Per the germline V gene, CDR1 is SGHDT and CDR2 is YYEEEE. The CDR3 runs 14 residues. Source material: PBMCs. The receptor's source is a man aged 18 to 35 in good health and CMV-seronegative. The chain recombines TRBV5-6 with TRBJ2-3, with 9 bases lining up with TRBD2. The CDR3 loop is CASSQRGATDTQYF. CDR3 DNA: TGTGCCAGCAGCCAGCGGGGGGCCACAGATACGCAGTATTTT.